In this sample, the clone carrying this TCR beta chain turned up a few times. The library was built for alpha chains, so this beta chain is an off-target read and its size means little. As to time point: sample taken at primary tumor resection. This entry is derived from a study of spatial heterogeneity in lung cancer. TCRdb called the 5' RACE reads again in MiXCR, with one record for every CDR3 protein. The sample includes more than 120 distinct CDR3 sequences, 30% to 40% of them seen just once. After removal of 5 bases from V and 6 bases from J, the junction contained 2 bases not matched to a gene. CDR3 length equals 12 residues. Germline-derived CDR1 and CDR2 are SEHNR and FQNEAQ (reference sequence).

The genes are TRBV7-9 and TRBJ2-7; TRBD1 aligns across 9 bases. Sequences were derived from normal lung tissue next to the tumor, sampled at surgery. The clonotype comes from a female donor with early-stage non-small cell lung cancer. The CDR3 sequence is CASSADRGEQYF. In DNA, the CDR3 is TGTGCCAGCAGCGCGGACAGGGGCGAGCAGTACTTC.